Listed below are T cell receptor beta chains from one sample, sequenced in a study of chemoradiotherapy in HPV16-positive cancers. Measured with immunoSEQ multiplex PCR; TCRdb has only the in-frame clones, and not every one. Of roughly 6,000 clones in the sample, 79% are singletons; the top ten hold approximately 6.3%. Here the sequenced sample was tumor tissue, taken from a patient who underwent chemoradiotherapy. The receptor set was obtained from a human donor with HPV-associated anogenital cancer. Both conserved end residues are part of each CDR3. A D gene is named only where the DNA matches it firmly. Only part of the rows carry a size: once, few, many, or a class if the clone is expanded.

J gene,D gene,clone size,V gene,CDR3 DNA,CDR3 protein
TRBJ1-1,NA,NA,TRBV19,TGTGCCAGTAGTGGGGGGGCAGGGCTAAGCACTGAAGCTTTCTTT,CASSGGAGLSTEAFF
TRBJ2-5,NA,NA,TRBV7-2,TGTGCCAGCAGCTTATTATTAGAACCGAAGACCCAGTACTTC,CASSLLLEPKTQYF
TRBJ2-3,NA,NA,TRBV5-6,TGTGCCAGCAGCTTGGGCGGGGGCACAGATACGCAGTATTTT,CASSLGGGTDTQYF
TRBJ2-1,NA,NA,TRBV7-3,TGTGCCAGCAGCTTAAGCCAGGGAGACAATGAGCAGTTCTTC,CASSLSQGDNEQFF
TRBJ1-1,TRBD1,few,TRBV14,TGTGCCAGCAGCCAAAAACGTGGGACAGTGGGAATGAACACTGAAGCTTTCTTT,CASSQKRGTVGMNTEAFF
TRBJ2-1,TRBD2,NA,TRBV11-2,TGTGCCAGCAGCTTACTAGCGGGGGGACACTCCTACAATGAGCAGTTCTTC,CASSLLAGGHSYNEQFF
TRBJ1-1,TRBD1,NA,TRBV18,TGTGCCAGCTCACCACCGGGTGGACAGGGCCCTCACACTGAAGCTTTCTTT,CASSPPGGQGPHTEAFF
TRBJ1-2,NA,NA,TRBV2,TGTGCCAGCAGTCCAGCTACCTATGGCTACACCTTC,CASSPATYGYTF
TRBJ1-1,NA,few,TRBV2,TGTGCCAGCAGTGGGGATAGGGAAGCTTTCTTT,CASSGDREAFF
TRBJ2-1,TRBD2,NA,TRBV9,TGTGCCAGCAGCGTAGGAGCTAGCGGGGAAGACAATGAGCAGTTCTTC,CASSVGASGEDNEQFF
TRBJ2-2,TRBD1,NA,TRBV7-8,TGTGCCAGCAGCCCAAGGGACAGACAGAACACCGGGGAGCTGTTTTTT,CASSPRDRQNTGELFF
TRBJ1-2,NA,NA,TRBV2,TGTGCCAGCAGTGACACAGGGCGGGGCTACACCTTC,CASSDTGRGYTF
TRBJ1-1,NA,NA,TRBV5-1,TGCGCCAGCAGCCCGACCAGGGGCTTTGGCACTGAAGCTTTCTTT,CASSPTRGFGTEAFF
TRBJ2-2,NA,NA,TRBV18,TGTGCCAGCTCACCTGCAAAGGGAGGGGGCACCGGGGAGCTGTTTTTT,CASSPAKGGGTGELFF
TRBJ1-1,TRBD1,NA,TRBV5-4,TGTGCCAGCAGCTTGTTACAGGGGGGACCGAACACTGAAGCTTTCTTT,CASSLLQGGPNTEAFF
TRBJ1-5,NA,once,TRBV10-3,TGTGCCATCAGTGAAGGGGGGGAGCGTCAGCCCCAGCATTTT,CAISEGGERQPQHF
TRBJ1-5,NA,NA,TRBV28,TGTGCCAGCACGTGGGGAGATCAGCCCCAGCATTTT,CASTWGDQPQHF
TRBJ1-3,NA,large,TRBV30,TGTGCCTGGAAGCAAGGGGCTGGAAACACCATATATTTT,CAWKQGAGNTIYF
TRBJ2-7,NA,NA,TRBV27,TGTGCCAGCAGTCCGCAGGGCTACGAGCAGTACTTC,CASSPQGYEQYF
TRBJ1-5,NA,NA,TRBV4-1,TGCGCCAGCAGCCAAGCCCTCTCTCAGCCCCAGCATTTT,CASSQALSQPQHF
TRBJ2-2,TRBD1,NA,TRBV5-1,TGCGCCAGCAGCTTGGGACAGGGGTGGACCGGGGAGCTGTTTTTT,CASSLGQGWTGELFF
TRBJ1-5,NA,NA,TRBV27,TGTGCCAGCAGTCCGGTTGGGAGCAATCAGCCCCAGCATTTT,CASSPVGSNQPQHF
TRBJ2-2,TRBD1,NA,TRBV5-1,TGCGCCAGCAGCTCGACAGGGTACACCGGGGAGCTGTTTTTT,CASSSTGYTGELFF
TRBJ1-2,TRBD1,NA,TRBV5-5,TGTGCCAGCAGCGGAGAAGGTGGGACAGGGCATGGCTACACCTTC,CASSGEGGTGHGYTF
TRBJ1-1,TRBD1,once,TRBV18,TGTGCCAGCTCACCACTCATGACAGGGCCGTTGAACACTGAAGCTTTCTTT,CASSPLMTGPLNTEAFF
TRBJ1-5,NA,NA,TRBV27,TGTGCCAGCAGTTTTCAGGGTGCGGGCAATCAGCCCCAGCATTTT,CASSFQGAGNQPQHF
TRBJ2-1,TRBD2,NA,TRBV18,TGTGCCAGCTCACCACATTTACAGCGGGGATTACTTTTGTATGAGCAGTTCTTC,CASSPHLQRGLLLYEQFF
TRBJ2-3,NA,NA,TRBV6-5,TGTGCCAGCAGCCTTGGAGATGACACAGATACGCAGTATTTT,CASSLGDDTDTQYF
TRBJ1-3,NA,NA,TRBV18,TGTGCCAGCTCACCCCTAGTCGGTAGCTCTGGAAACACCATATATTTT,CASSPLVGSSGNTIYF
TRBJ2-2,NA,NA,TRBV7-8,TGTGCCAGCAGCCCCCTCAACCGAGGTGCCACCGGGGAGCTGTTTTTT,CASSPLNRGATGELFF
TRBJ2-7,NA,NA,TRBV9,TGTGCCAGCAGCCCCCAGGAAAGGAGCTCCTACGAGCAGTACTTC,CASSPQERSSYEQYF
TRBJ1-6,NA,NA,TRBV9,TGTGCCAGCAGCGTAGGGAAGGCTTCACCCCTCCACTTT,CASSVGKASPLHF
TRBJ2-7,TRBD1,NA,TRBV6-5,TGTGCCAGCAGTTACTCGGTTCAGGGGGCAAGAGAGCAGTACTTC,CASSYSVQGAREQYF
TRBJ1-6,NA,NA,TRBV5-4,TGTGCCAGCAGCTCGGGTCCTGATGGGTCCTATAATTCACCCCTCCACTTT,CASSSGPDGSYNSPLHF
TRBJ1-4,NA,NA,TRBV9,TGTGCCAGCAGCGTAGGGGCAGCAACTAATGAAAAACTGTTTTTT,CASSVGAATNEKLFF
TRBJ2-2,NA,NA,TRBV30,TGTGCCTGGAGATTTCGGGATAAAGGGGAGCTGTTTTTT,CAWRFRDKGELFF
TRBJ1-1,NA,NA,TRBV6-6,TGTGCCAGCAGTCAAAACAGGGATGGGAGAGCTTTCTTT,CASSQNRDGRAFF
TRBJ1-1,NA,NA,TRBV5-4,TGTGCCAGCAGCTTGGCCTCAGGTTTTCAACGGGCCAACACTGAAGCTTTCTTT,CASSLASGFQRANTEAFF
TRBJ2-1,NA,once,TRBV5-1,TGCGCCAGCAGCCCTGGGAACTTGAGAGATGAGCAGTTCTTC,CASSPGNLRDEQFF
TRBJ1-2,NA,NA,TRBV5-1,TGCGCCAGCAGCTTGGCAGGGGACACCTCCTATGGCTACACCTTC,CASSLAGDTSYGYTF
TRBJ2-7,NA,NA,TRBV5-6,TGTGCCAGCAGCCACCGGGCAGGAACCGGTGAGCAGTACTTC,CASSHRAGTGEQYF
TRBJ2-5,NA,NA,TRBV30,TGTGCCTGGAGTGTCGGGGGGCAGGAGACCCAGTACTTC,CAWSVGGQETQYF
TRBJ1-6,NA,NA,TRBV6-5,TGTGCCAGCAGTTACTCGACAGGCTCCTATAATTCACCCCTCCACTTT,CASSYSTGSYNSPLHF
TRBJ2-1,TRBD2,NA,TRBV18,TGTGCCAGCTCACCGGGACTAGCGGGGTCGAGCTCCTACAATGAGCAGTTCTTC,CASSPGLAGSSSYNEQFF
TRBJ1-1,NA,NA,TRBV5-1,TGCGCCAGCAGCTTGGAAGGGGCTGCTTTCTTT,CASSLEGAAFF
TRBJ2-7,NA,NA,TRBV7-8,TGTGCCAGCAGCTTAGAAGAGGGGTTGGAGCAGTACTTC,CASSLEEGLEQYF
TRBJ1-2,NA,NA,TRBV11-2,TGTGCCAGCAGTTCCGGACTGAGCTATGGCTACACCTTC,CASSSGLSYGYTF
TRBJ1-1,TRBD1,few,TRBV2,TGTGCCAGCAGTGAAGGGACAGGGGGAGCCACTGAAGCTTTCTTT,CASSEGTGGATEAFF
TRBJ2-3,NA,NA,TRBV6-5,TGTGCCAGCAGTTACTCTGGGGGCCCCACAGATACGCAGTATTTT,CASSYSGGPTDTQYF
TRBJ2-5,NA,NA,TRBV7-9,TGTGCCAGCAGCTTAGATGGGGCAGGGCAAGAGACCCAGTACTTC,CASSLDGAGQETQYF
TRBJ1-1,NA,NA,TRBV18,TGTGCCAGCTCACAGACAGGCCAAACAGGGACTGAAGCTTTCTTT,CASSQTGQTGTEAFF
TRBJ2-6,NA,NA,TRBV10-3,TGTGCCATCAGGCGACAGGACTCCTCTGGGGCCAACGTCCTGACTTTC,CAIRRQDSSGANVLTF
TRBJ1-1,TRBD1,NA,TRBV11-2,TGTGCCAGCAGCTCTATGACAGGGGCAAACACTGAAGCTTTCTTT,CASSSMTGANTEAFF
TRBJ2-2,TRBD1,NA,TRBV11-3,TGTGCCAGCAGCCCCCGGACAGGGTCGAGCACCGGGGAGCTGTTTTTT,CASSPRTGSSTGELFF
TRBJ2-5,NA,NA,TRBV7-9,TGTGCCAGCAGCTTGGGATCTTTGCAGACCCAGTACTTC,CASSLGSLQTQYF
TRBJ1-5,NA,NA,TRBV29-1,TGCAGTATAAGGGAAAGCGATCCATATCAGCCCCAGCATTTT,CSIRESDPYQPQHF
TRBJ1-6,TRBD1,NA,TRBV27,TGTGCCAGCAGTTCATGGAGGGGACAGGGGAAATATAATTCACCCCTCCACTTT,CASSSWRGQGKYNSPLHF
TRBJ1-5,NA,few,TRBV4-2,TGTGCCAGCAGCCAGGACCACTTCCTCAATCAGCCCCAGCATTTT,CASSQDHFLNQPQHF
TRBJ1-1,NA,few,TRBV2,TGTGCCAGCAGTGAAGGCCGGGGAGGGAGGGTCACTGAAGCTTTCTTT,CASSEGRGGRVTEAFF